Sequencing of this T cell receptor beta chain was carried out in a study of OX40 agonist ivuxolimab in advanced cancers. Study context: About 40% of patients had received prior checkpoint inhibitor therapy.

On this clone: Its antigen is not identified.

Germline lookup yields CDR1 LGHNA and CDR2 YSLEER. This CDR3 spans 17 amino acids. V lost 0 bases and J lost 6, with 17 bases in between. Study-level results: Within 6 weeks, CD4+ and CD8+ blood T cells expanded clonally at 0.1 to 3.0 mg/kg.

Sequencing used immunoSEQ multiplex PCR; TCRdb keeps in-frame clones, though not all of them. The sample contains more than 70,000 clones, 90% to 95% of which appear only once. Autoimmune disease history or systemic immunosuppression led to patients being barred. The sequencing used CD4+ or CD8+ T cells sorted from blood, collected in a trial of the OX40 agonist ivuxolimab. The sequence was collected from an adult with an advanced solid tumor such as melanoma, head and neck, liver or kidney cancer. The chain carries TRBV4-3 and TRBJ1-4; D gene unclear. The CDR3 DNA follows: TGCGCCAGCAGCCAAGAGTTTACCCCCTGGGCGGATGAAAAACTGTTTTTT. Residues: CASSQEFTPWADEKLFF.